Presented here are 2 T cell receptor beta chains from one specimen sequenced in a study of blood T cell repertoires in COVID-19. The protocol was immunoSEQ multiplex PCR, while the TCRdb copy is restricted to in-frame clones and leaves out a portion. The repertoire holds approximately 350,000 clones, with around 88% as singletons. The sample was peripheral blood. These receptors were obtained from a man aged 25-40 years with active or convalescent COVID-19.

The V and J genes are TRBV25-1 and TRBJ1-3; 8 bases align to TRBD1. CDR3 size: 14 residues. Germline CDR1 and CDR2: MGHDK and SYGVNS. V shed 7 bases, J shed 4 bases, and the junction held 6 bases outside the gene matches. The CDR3 here is CASTFGTGGNTIYF. Here the CDR3 DNA reads TGTGCCAGCACCTTCGGGACAGGAGGAAACACCATATATTTT.

The chain is built from TRBV5-1 and TRBJ1-1, with TRBD1 identical over 8 bases. Trimming cost V 4 bases and J 7 bases; bases outside gene matches: 9. The germline gives CDR1 SGHRS, CDR2 YFSETQ. The CDR3 is 14 amino acids. CDR3 loop: CASSRGQGAGEAFF. The DNA of the CDR3 is TGCGCCAGCAGCCGTGGACAGGGCGCGGGTGAAGCTTTCTTT.